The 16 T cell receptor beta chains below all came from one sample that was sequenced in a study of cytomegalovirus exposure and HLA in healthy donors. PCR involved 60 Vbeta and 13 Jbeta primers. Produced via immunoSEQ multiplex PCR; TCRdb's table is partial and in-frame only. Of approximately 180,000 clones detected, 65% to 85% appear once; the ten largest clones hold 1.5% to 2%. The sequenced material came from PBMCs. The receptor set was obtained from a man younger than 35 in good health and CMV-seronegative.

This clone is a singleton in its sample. CDR3 loop: CAWRADRVHGYTF. The CDR3 DNA sequence: TGTGCCTGGAGGGCGGACAGGGTCCATGGCTACACCTTC. The J gene is TRBJ1-2, the V gene TRBV30, with 8 positions matching TRBD1. Germline CDR1 GTSNPN, CDR2 SVGIG (reference sequence). The CDR3 has 13 amino acids. The ends lost 3 bases at V and 6 bases at J; junction bases unmatched: 6.

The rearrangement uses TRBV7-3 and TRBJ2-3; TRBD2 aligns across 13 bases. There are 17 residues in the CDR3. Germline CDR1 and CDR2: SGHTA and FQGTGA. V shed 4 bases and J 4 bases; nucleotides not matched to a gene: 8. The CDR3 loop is CASSSGLAGIGADTQYF. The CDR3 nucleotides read TGTGCCAGCAGCTCGGGACTAGCGGGAATAGGGGCAGATACGCAGTATTTT.

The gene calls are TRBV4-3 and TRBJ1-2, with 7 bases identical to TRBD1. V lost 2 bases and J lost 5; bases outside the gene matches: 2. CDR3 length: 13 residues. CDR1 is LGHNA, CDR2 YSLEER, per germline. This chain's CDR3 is CASSQRQGYGYTF. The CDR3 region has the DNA TGCGCCAGCAGCCAACGACAGGGTTATGGCTACACCTTC.

For the CDR3, the DNA is TGTGCCAGCAGCTCTGCGGGGACTAGCGGGGGGTACAATGAGCAGTTCTTC. This sequence encodes CASSSAGTSGGYNEQFF. The chain couples TRBV7-2 to TRBJ2-1, with 15 bases fitting TRBD2. The CDR3 totals 17 residues. With V trimmed by 4 bases and J by 4 bases, 5 bases remained unmatched. Germline CDR1 and CDR2: SGHTA and FQGNSA.

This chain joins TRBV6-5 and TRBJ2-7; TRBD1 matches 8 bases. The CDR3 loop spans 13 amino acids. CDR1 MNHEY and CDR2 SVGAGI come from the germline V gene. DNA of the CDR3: TGTGAAGCTTCTGGACAGGGTAGACACGAGCAGTACTTC. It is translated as CEASGQGRHEQYF.

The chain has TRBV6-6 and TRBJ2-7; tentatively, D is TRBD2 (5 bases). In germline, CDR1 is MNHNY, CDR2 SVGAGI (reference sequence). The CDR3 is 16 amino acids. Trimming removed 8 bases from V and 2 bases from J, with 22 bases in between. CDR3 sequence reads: CASFTRRNGETYEQYF. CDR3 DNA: TGTGCCAGCTTTACCCGAAGGAACGGGGAGACCTACGAGCAGTACTTC.

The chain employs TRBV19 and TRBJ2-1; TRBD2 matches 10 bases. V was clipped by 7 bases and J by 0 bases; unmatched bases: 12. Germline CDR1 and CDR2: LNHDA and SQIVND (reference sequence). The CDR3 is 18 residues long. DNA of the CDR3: TGTGCCAGTACCCATCTAGCGGGGGATCTATTCTCCTACAATGAGCAGTTCTTC. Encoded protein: CASTHLAGDLFSYNEQFF.

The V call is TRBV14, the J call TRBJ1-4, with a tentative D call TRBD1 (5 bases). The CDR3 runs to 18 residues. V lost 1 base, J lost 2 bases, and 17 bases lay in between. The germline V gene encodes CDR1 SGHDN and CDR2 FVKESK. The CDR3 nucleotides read TGTGCCAGCAGCCAAGTCCCCGACAGCGCCGGCACTAATGAAAAACTGTTTTTT. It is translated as CASSQVPDSAGTNEKLFF. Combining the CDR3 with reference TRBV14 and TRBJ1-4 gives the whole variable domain EAGVTQFPSHSVIEKGQTVTLRCDPISGHDNLYWYRRVMGKEIKFLLHFVKESKQDESGMPNNRFLAERTGGTYSTLKVQPAELEDSGVYFCASSQVPDSAGTNEKLFFGSGTQLSVL.

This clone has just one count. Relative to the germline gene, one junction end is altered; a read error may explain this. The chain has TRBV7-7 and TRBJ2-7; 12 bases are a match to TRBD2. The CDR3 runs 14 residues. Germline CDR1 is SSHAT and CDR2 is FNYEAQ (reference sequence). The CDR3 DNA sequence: TGTGCTAGCAGCTCGGGACTAGCGGGCTACGAGCAGTACTTC. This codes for CASSSGLAGYEQYF. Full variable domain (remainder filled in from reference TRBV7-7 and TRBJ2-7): GAGVSQSPRYKVTKRGQDVTLRCDPISSHATLYWYQQALGQGPEFLTYFNYEAQPDKSGLPSDRFSAERPEGSISTLTIQRTEQRDSAMYRCASSSGLAGYEQYFGPGTRLTVT.

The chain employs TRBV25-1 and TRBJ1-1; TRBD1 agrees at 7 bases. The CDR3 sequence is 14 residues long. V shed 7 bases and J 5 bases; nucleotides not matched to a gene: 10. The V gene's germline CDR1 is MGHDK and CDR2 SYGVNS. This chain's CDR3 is CASNRQGAWTEAFF. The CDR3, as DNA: TGTGCCAGCAACAGACAGGGAGCGTGGACTGAAGCTTTCTTT.

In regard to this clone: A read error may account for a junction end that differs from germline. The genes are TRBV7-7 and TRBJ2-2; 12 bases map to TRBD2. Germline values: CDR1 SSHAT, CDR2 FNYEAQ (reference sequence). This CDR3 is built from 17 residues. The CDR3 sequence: CASSANGLAGPTGELFF. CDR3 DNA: TGTGCTAGCAGCGCTAATGGACTAGCGGGACCTACCGGGGAGCTGTTTTTT.

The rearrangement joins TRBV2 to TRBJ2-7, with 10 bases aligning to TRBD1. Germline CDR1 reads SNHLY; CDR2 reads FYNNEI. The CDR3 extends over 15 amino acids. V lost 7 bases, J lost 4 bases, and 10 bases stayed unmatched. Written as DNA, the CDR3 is TGTGCCAGCACCGAGTCCGACAGGGGGCCATACGAGCAGTACTTC. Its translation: CASTESDRGPYEQYF.

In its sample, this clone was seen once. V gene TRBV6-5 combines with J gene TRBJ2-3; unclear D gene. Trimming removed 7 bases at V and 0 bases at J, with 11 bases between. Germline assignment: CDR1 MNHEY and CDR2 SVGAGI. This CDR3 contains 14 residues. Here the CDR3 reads CASKILRSTDTQYF. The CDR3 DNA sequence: TGTGCCAGCAAAATACTTAGAAGCACAGATACGCAGTATTTT.

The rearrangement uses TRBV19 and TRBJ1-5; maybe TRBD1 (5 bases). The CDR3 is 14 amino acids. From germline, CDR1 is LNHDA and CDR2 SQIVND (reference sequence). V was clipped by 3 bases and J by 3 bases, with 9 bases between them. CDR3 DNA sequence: TGTGCCAGTAGTATCGCGGGGCACAATCAGCCCCAGCATTTT. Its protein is CASSIAGHNQPQHF.

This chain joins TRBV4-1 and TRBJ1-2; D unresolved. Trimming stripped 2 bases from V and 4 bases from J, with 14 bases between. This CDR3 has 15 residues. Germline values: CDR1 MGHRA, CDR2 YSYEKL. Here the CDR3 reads CASSQKADGGYGYTF. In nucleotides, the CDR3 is TGCGCCAGCAGCCAAAAAGCGGACGGAGGCTATGGCTACACCTTC.

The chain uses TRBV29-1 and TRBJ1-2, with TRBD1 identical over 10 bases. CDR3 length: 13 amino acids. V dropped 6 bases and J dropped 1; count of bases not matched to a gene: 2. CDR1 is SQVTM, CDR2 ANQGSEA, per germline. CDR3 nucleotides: TGCAGCGTCGGGACAGGGGATAACTATGGCTACACCTTC. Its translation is CSVGTGDNYGYTF.